The 19 T cell receptor beta chains reported below all come from one sample, sequenced in a study of shared clonotypes between healthy human individuals. Here immunoSEQ multiplex PCR was the method, and the copy in TCRdb shows in-frame clones only, minus some. The sample has 1,500,000 or so clones; 98% are singletons. Specimen: naive CD4+ T cells sorted from blood. Subset of the sample: CD45RA+ positively selected. The receptors were sampled from a man aged 25-40 years in good health.

V usage is TRBV18 and J usage is TRBJ2-3; D may match TRBD1 or TRBD2 (5 bases each). This CDR3 spans 16 amino acids. V dropped 3 bases and J dropped 2 bases, with 15 bases sitting between them. The germline V gene has CDR1 KGHSH and CDR2 LQKENI. CDR3: CASSPPRDLATDTQYF. The CDR3 nucleotides read TGTGCCAGCTCACCGCCCCGGGACCTGGCCACAGATACGCAGTATTTT.

As concerns this clone: Different DNA sequences within this sample yield the same CDR3. The chain is built from TRBV5-1 and TRBJ2-1; TRBD2 matches 14 bases. Per the germline V gene, CDR1 is SGHRS and CDR2 is YFSETQ. With 4 bases clipped from V and 8 bases from J, the junction kept 5 bases outside the gene matches. The CDR3 length is 15 residues. The CDR3 loop is CASSPGLAGGDEQFF. DNA of the CDR3: TGCGCCAGCAGCCCTGGACTAGCGGGAGGCGATGAGCAGTTCTTC.

The V gene is TRBV6-6, the J gene TRBJ2-7; weak D call: TRBD1 (6 bases). V was trimmed by 10 bases and J by 2 bases, leaving 12 bases between them. This CDR3 is 12 amino acids long. CDR1 and CDR2 (germline): MNHNY, SVGAGI (reference sequence). The CDR3 DNA reads as TGTGCCACTCAGGGGAAACCCTACGAGCAGTACTTC. Translated, it gives CATQGKPYEQYF.

The gene calls are TRBV19 and TRBJ1-2, with D maybe TRBD1 (5 bases). V was cut by 7 bases and J by 5 bases, with 17 bases left in between. Germline CDR1 is LNHDA and CDR2 is SQIVND (reference sequence). CDR3 length equals 14 residues. The CDR3 DNA is TGTGCCAGTACCCAGGGACCCGGATCATATGGCTACACCTTC. Its protein is CASTQGPGSYGYTF.

The gene calls are TRBV9 and TRBJ1-4, with D perhaps matching TRBD1 (6 bases). Germline assignment: CDR1 SGDLS and CDR2 YYNGEE. The CDR3 is 16 residues long. The V end lost 4 bases, the J end lost 4 bases, and 17 bases lay between the germline ends. In nucleotides, the CDR3 is TGTGCCAGCAGCCCCGGGGGGGGGCGCGGTAATGAAAAACTGTTTTTT. It codes for CASSPGGGRGNEKLFF. Looking up the rest from reference TRBV9 and TRBJ1-4 gives the full variable domain: DSGVTQTPKHLITATGQRVTLRCSPRSGDLSVYWYQQSLDQGLQFLIQYYNGEERAKGNILERFSAQQFPDLHSELNLSSLELGDSALYFCASSPGGGRGNEKLFFGSGTQLSVL.

This chain joins TRBV5-1 and TRBJ2-4; the D gene is possibly TRBD2 (6 bases). Trimming removed 6 bases at V and 5 bases at J, with 15 bases between. Germline V gives CDR1 SGHRS, CDR2 YFSETQ. The CDR3 covers 14 residues. The CDR3 loop reads CASTPTPGENIQYF. The CDR3 nucleotides read TGCGCCAGCACGCCCACCCCGGGGGAAAACATTCAGTACTTC.

This chain connects TRBV18 to TRBJ2-3; D might be TRBD2 (6 bases). Trimming removed 1 base from V and 3 bases from J, with 8 bases in between. Germline values: CDR1 KGHSH, CDR2 LQKENI. The CDR3 runs 14 residues. CDR3 sequence: CASSPRGITDTQYF. The CDR3 region has the DNA TGTGCCAGCTCACCACGCGGGATAACAGATACGCAGTATTTT.

The chain has TRBV11-2 and TRBJ2-7, with TRBD2 as a possible D gene (5 bases). This CDR3 contains 17 residues. Germline lookup yields CDR1 SGHAT and CDR2 FQNNGV. V lost 0 bases and J lost 0, with 15 bases in between. The DNA of the CDR3 is TGTGCCAGCAGCTTAGATACCTTTAGCGCCAACTCCTACGAGCAGTACTTC. Translation: CASSLDTFSANSYEQYF.

The rearrangement uses TRBV5-8 and TRBJ2-7; the match to TRBD2 covers 15 bases. This CDR3 has 20 residues. Germline V gene data show CDR1 as SGHTS and CDR2 as YDEGEE. Germline trimming cut 0 bases from V and 3 bases from J; bases unmatched to any gene: 13. CDR3 protein: CASSLAALGLAGGPVYEQYF. CDR3 bases: TGTGCCAGCAGCTTGGCCGCCCTGGGACTAGCGGGAGGCCCCGTCTACGAGCAGTACTTC.

DNA for the CDR3: TGTGCCAGCAGTGATGGACAGGTCGGCTACACCTTC. Amino acid sequence: CASSDGQVGYTF. This chain joins TRBV2 and TRBJ1-2; 7 nucleotides align to TRBD1. Germline V gene lookup returns CDR1 SNHLY and CDR2 FYNNEI. The CDR3 loop spans 12 amino acids. V gave up 3 bases and J gave up 8 bases; unmatched junction bases: 3.

The J gene is TRBJ1-2, the V gene TRBV6-5, with D hard to call. Looked up from germline, CDR1 is MNHEY and CDR2 is SVGAGI. The V end was cut by 6 bases, the J end by 3 bases, with 17 bases between. The CDR3 length is 15 residues. The CDR3 is CASSPRLGGDYGYTF. For the CDR3, the DNA is TGTGCCAGCAGCCCCCGGTTGGGAGGTGACTATGGCTACACCTTC.

The chain joins TRBV29-1 to TRBJ2-3; a possible D gene is TRBD2 (7 bases). The CDR3 covers 14 residues. Germline CDR1 reads SQVTM; CDR2 reads ANQGSEA. Trimming shortened V by 8 bases and J by 8 bases, and 23 bases separated the two germline ends. CDR3 protein: CSQTRGGDPFTQYF. Written as DNA, the CDR3 is TGCAGCCAAACGAGAGGGGGGGATCCTTTTACGCAGTATTTT.

This clone was picked up one time. The chain couples TRBV28 to TRBJ2-7; D unclear. The CDR3 covers 11 residues. The germline V gene has CDR1 MDHEN and CDR2 SYDVKM. V lost 7 bases, J lost 6 bases, and 10 bases lay in between. Here the CDR3 reads CASTEASEQYF. CDR3 DNA sequence: TGTGCCAGCACCGAGGCAAGCGAGCAGTACTTC.

CDR3 sequence: CASSMGLVRPRPGYTF. DNA for the CDR3: TGTGCCAGTAGTATGGGGCTCGTTCGCCCCCGGCCCGGCTACACCTTC. The J gene is TRBJ1-2, the V gene TRBV19, with D possibly TRBD1 on 5 matching bases. Germline-derived CDR1 and CDR2 are LNHDA and SQIVND (reference sequence). V was shortened by 3 bases and J by 8 bases, with 22 bases between the two germline ends. This CDR3 comprises 16 residues.

This clone was observed a single time. The chain combines TRBV5-1 with TRBJ2-2; TRBD2 agrees at 8 bases. After removal of 8 bases from V and 4 bases from J, the junction contained 10 bases not matched to a gene. The CDR3 is 15 residues long. The germline CDR1 and CDR2 sequences are SGHRS and YFSETQ. Here the CDR3 reads CARGEAGGFTGELFF. CDR3 DNA: TGCGCCAGAGGGGAGGCGGGAGGCTTCACCGGGGAGCTGTTTTTT.

CDR3 coding DNA: TGTGCCAGCAGTACCCCGGGACAGACCACCGGGGAGCTGTTTTTT. As protein: CASSTPGQTTGELFF. The chain links TRBV28 to TRBJ2-2; 7 nucleotides align to TRBD1. Losses at the gene ends were 5 bases for V and 4 bases for J; bases not matched to a gene: 7. The CDR3 contains 15 residues. The germline V gene encodes CDR1 MDHEN and CDR2 SYDVKM.

The chain has TRBV10-2 and TRBJ2-7, with TRBD1 matching 7 bases. The V gene end was trimmed by 4 bases and the J gene end by 4 bases; junction bases not matched to a gene: 10. This CDR3 is built from 15 residues. Germline CDR1 reads WSHSY; CDR2 reads SAAADI. CDR3 in amino acids: CASSASIGGAYEQYF. CDR3 nucleotide sequence: TGCGCCAGCAGTGCCTCGATAGGGGGCGCTTACGAGCAGTACTTC.

The chain employs TRBV6-5 and TRBJ2-7; unclear D gene. The CDR3 is 11 amino acids. CDR1 and CDR2 from the germline V gene are MNHEY and SVGAGI. V was shortened by 10 bases and J by 3 bases, with 10 bases between the two germline ends. The chain's CDR3 is CATRSDYEQYF. Here the CDR3 DNA reads TGTGCCACCAGGTCCGACTACGAGCAGTACTTC.

The chain employs TRBV29-1 and TRBJ2-2, with TRBD2 matching over 11 bases. Germline V gene lookup returns CDR1 SQVTM and CDR2 ANQGSEA. This CDR3 has 16 residues. V lost 6 bases and J lost 6; bases outside the gene matches: 12. The CDR3 DNA reads TGCAGCGTCCGCATAATAGCGGGAGGGCCCGCCGGGGAGCTGTTTTTT. The encoded protein is CSVRIIAGGPAGELFF.